These T cell receptor beta chains were read from a single sample in a study of blood T cell repertoires in COVID-19. Assay: immunoSEQ multiplex PCR; the TCRdb copy retains only in-frame clones and omits some. The sample yields about 98,000 clones, approximately 92% seen once. The specimen was peripheral blood. The source is a woman between 45 and 65 years old with COVID-19, enrolled during active disease. Both conserved end residues are part of each CDR3. The D gene is left open where the match is weak. The size entry is marked missing in some rows and otherwise reads once, few, many or a size class.

j_call: TRBJ1-1
clone_size: .
d_call: .
v_call: TRBV11-2
cdr3_aa: CASSSRWTANTEAFF
cdr3_nt: TGTGCCAGCAGCTCCCGTTGGACAGCGAACACTGAAGCTTTCTTT

j_call: TRBJ1-5
clone_size: .
d_call: TRBD1
v_call: TRBV15
cdr3_aa: CATSRGDQGARQPQHF
cdr3_nt: TGTGCCACCAGCAGGGGGGATCAGGGGGCCCGGCAGCCCCAGCATTTT

j_call: TRBJ1-4
clone_size: .
d_call: .
v_call: TRBV10-3
cdr3_aa: CAISPQNEKLFF
cdr3_nt: TGTGCCATCAGTCCCCAGAATGAAAAACTGTTTTTT

j_call: TRBJ1-3
clone_size: .
d_call: .
v_call: TRBV7-8
cdr3_aa: CASSSQGYSGNTIYF
cdr3_nt: TGTGCCAGCAGCTCCCAGGGATACTCTGGAAACACCATATATTTT

j_call: TRBJ1-1
clone_size: once
d_call: .
v_call: TRBV12-5
cdr3_aa: CASGSPALGDTIWNTEAFF
cdr3_nt: TGTGCTAGTGGTTCCCCAGCCTTGGGCGATACGATATGGAACACTGAAGCTTTCTTT

j_call: TRBJ2-7
clone_size: few
d_call: .
v_call: TRBV3-1/TRBV3-2
cdr3_aa: CASSHYYEQYF
cdr3_nt: TGTGCCAGCAGCCATTACTACGAGCAGTACTTC

j_call: TRBJ1-5
clone_size: .
d_call: TRBD1
v_call: TRBV2
cdr3_aa: CASSVQGNQPQHF
cdr3_nt: TGTGCCAGCAGTGTACAGGGGAATCAGCCCCAGCATTTT

j_call: TRBJ1-5
clone_size: .
d_call: .
v_call: TRBV2
cdr3_aa: CASSEARGEQPQHF
cdr3_nt: TGTGCCAGCAGTGAAGCCCGTGGAGAACAGCCCCAGCATTTT

j_call: TRBJ1-1
clone_size: .
d_call: .
v_call: TRBV11-3
cdr3_aa: CASSRSPNTEAFF
cdr3_nt: TGTGCCAGCAGTCGGTCCCCCAACACTGAAGCTTTCTTT

j_call: TRBJ1-2
clone_size: few
d_call: .
v_call: TRBV30
cdr3_aa: CAWIEANYGYTF
cdr3_nt: TGTGCCTGGATCGAGGCCAACTATGGCTACACCTTC

j_call: TRBJ2-1
clone_size: .
d_call: .
v_call: TRBV5-1
cdr3_aa: CASSLATGNEQFF
cdr3_nt: TGCGCCAGCAGCTTGGCCACGGGCAATGAGCAGTTCTTC

j_call: TRBJ1-2
clone_size: once
d_call: TRBD1
v_call: TRBV6-5
cdr3_aa: CASSQGDREYGYTF
cdr3_nt: TGTGCCAGCAGTCAGGGCGACAGGGAGTATGGCTACACCTTC

j_call: TRBJ1-6
clone_size: .
d_call: .
v_call: TRBV27
cdr3_aa: CAPPGRRVWVNSPLHF
cdr3_nt: TGTGCCCCCCCGGGCAGGAGGGTTTGGGTGAATTCACCCCTCCACTTT

j_call: TRBJ1-4
clone_size: .
d_call: .
v_call: TRBV19
cdr3_aa: CASSIQLRGVNEKLFF
cdr3_nt: TGTGCCAGTAGTATCCAACTCAGGGGAGTTAATGAAAAACTGTTTTTT

j_call: TRBJ2-7
clone_size: once
d_call: TRBD1
v_call: TRBV28
cdr3_aa: CASTLRPGQGLYEQYF
cdr3_nt: TGTGCCAGCACACTTAGACCGGGACAGGGGTTATACGAGCAGTACTTC

j_call: TRBJ1-3
clone_size: .
d_call: TRBD1
v_call: TRBV28
cdr3_aa: CASSLWDRPGNTIYF
cdr3_nt: TGTGCCAGCAGTTTATGGGACAGGCCTGGAAACACCATATATTTT

j_call: TRBJ1-5
clone_size: few
d_call: .
v_call: TRBV9
cdr3_aa: CASSAGTLLNQPQHF
cdr3_nt: TGTGCCAGCAGCGCCGGGACACTTCTTAATCAGCCCCAGCATTTT